This T cell receptor beta chain came from a study of Graves' ophthalmopathy and Graves' hyperthyroidism. As for this clonotype: As yet, its antigen is unknown.

Hyperthyroidism patients, all newly diagnosed, had under 2 months' duration and ages of 18 to 65. Among the exclusions were patients with other autoimmune diseases, uncontrolled infections, pregnancy or lactation. Clinical symptoms, serum thyroxine, TRAb, thyroid ultrasound and orbital computed tomography formed the basis of diagnosis. Amplified material comprised TCR beta CDR3 regions derived from RNA transcripts. First-round RT-PCR employed HTBI primers, with a second-round multiplex PCR after it. TCRdb fed the multiplex PCR reads into MiXCR, producing one record per CDR3 protein. The sample has approximately 1.2 million distinct CDR3 sequences, roughly 35% seen once; the top ten hold around 10%. Study observations and caveats: The authors also found most expanded thyroid clonotypes above 0.001 frequency in blood.

This TCR derives from an adult man with Graves' hyperthyroidism. The sample consisted of peripheral blood or thyroid tissue (not recorded which).

In DNA form, the CDR3 reads TGTGCCAGCAGCCATCGCGGGACGGGCGAGCAGTACTTC. It codes for CASSHRGTGEQYF. V gene TRBV3-1 combines with J gene TRBJ2-7, with TRBD2 as a possible D gene (6 bases). CDR1 is LGHDT, CDR2 YNNKEL, per germline (reference sequence). Trimming removed 3 bases from V and 6 bases from J, with 12 bases in between. This CDR3 contains 13 residues.